This TCR beta chain was identified during a study of monozygotic twins with inflammatory bowel disease. Study-level findings and limits: IBD patients displayed reduced TCRbeta diversity (inverse Simpson) when set against healthy co-twins.

This CDR3 region has 14 residues. Per germline, CDR1 SGHRS and CDR2 YFSETQ. TCRdb re-called the 5' RACE reads, yielding one record per CDR3 amino acid sequence without DNA. This table lists more than 120,000 distinct CDR3 sequences. On this clonotype itself: The antigen remains undetermined.

The V gene is TRBV5-1, the J gene TRBJ2-3. Material for sequencing was blood. This TCR derives from a human donor with ulcerative colitis or Crohn's disease, or a healthy co-twin of an affected twin (not recorded which). The CDR3 region is CASSPAIVSDTQYF.